The rows below give T cell receptor beta chains drawn from one sample of a study of blood T cells in healthy people across ages. MiXCR, applied by TCRdb to the 5' RACE reads, yields one record per CDR3 protein. The data hold approximately 1.5 million distinct CDR3 sequences, with 35% to 45% observed a single time. Specimen: blood. The receptors derive from a woman younger than 35 in good health. Both conserved end residues are part of each CDR3. The order of the fields is D gene, V gene, clone size, J gene, CDR3 DNA, CDR3 protein. D genes are given only for firm matches. Only part of the rows carry a size: once, few, many, or a class if the clone is expanded.

-,TRBV12-1,once,TRBJ1-5,TGTGCCAGCAGCCTGACAGGGAATGACGATCAGCCCCAGCATTTT,CASSLTGNDDQPQHF
-,TRBV6-5,-,TRBJ2-1,TGTGCCAGCAGTTCGGTATATGAGCAGTTCTTC,CASSSVYEQFF
-,TRBV7-2,few,TRBJ2-5,TGTGCCAGCAGCCGTGGGGGACGAGAGACCCAGTACTTC,CASSRGGRETQYF
-,TRBV12-3/TRBV12-4,-,TRBJ1-2,TGTGCCAGCTCTGCCCGGGGGGGGGAGAGCTATGGCTACACCTTC,CASSARGGESYGYTF
-,TRBV6-5,-,TRBJ1-3,TGTGCCAGCAGTTACTCTGGCAGGTGGGATACCATATATTTT,CASSYSGRWDTIYF
-,TRBV4-3,few,TRBJ1-1,TGCGCCAGCAGCCAAGATGGCAGGCGGGCTTTCTTT,CASSQDGRRAFF
-,TRBV29-1,-,TRBJ1-1,TGCAGCGCCCCAGGGGAGACTGAAGCTTTCTTT,CSAPGETEAFF
TRBD1,TRBV7-9,few,TRBJ1-5,TGTGCCAGCAGCTTAACAGGGGATTATAGCAATCAGCCCCAGCATTTT,CASSLTGDYSNQPQHF
-,TRBV19,-,TRBJ1-1,TGTGCCAGTAGTATAAGGGACACAACATCCACTGAAGCTTTCTTT,CASSIRDTTSTEAFF
-,TRBV19,-,TRBJ1-1,TGTGCCAGTATTGCGGCCTTCCTCGGGGCTGAAGCTTTCTTT,CASIAAFLGAEAFF
TRBD1,TRBV29-1,-,TRBJ2-1,TGCAGCGTTGCCCGAGACAGGGGTTACAATGAGCAGTTCTTC,CSVARDRGYNEQFF
-,TRBV20-1,-,TRBJ1-2,TGCAGTGCTAGCAATCCATCCGGATACCATGGCTACACCTTC,CSASNPSGYHGYTF
-,TRBV7-9,-,TRBJ2-1,TGTGCCAGCATCTCCTGGTACAATGAGCAGTTCTTC,CASISWYNEQFF
TRBD2,TRBV5-5,few,TRBJ2-1,TGTGCCAGCAGCGCTCCCGGACTAGGCGGCGAGCAGTTCTTC,CASSAPGLGGEQFF
TRBD1,TRBV4-3,-,TRBJ2-3,TGCGCCAGCAGCCAGTATGGACAGGGGGCAGATACGCAGTATTTT,CASSQYGQGADTQYF
TRBD1,TRBV12-3/TRBV12-4,-,TRBJ1-2,TGTGCCAGCAGTTTAGTAGCGGGGGACAGGGAAGGCTACACCTTC,CASSLVAGDREGYTF
TRBD1,TRBV4-3,-,TRBJ1-2,TGCGCCAGCAGCCACAGGGGGATAGGAGGCTACACCTTC,CASSHRGIGGYTF
TRBD1,TRBV7-2,few,TRBJ1-5,TGTGCCAGCAGTAACAGGGGAACTCAGCCCCAGCATTTT,CASSNRGTQPQHF
-,TRBV7-9,once,TRBJ2-7,TGTGCCAGCAGTGCTCCACACGGTCCCAAGCAGTACTTC,CASSAPHGPKQYF
TRBD2,TRBV6-2/TRBV6-3,-,TRBJ2-7,TGTGCCAGCAGGAGGACTAGCGGTAGCTCCTACGAGCAGTACTTC,CASRRTSGSSYEQYF
TRBD2,TRBV12-3/TRBV12-4,-,TRBJ2-7,TGTGCCAGCAGTTTGGGGCGGGGGGGCTCCTACGATGAGCAGTACTTC,CASSLGRGGSYDEQYF
-,TRBV7-2,-,TRBJ2-3,TGTGCCAGCAGCGGTCAGGGAGGTCCAGATACGCAGTATTTT,CASSGQGGPDTQYF